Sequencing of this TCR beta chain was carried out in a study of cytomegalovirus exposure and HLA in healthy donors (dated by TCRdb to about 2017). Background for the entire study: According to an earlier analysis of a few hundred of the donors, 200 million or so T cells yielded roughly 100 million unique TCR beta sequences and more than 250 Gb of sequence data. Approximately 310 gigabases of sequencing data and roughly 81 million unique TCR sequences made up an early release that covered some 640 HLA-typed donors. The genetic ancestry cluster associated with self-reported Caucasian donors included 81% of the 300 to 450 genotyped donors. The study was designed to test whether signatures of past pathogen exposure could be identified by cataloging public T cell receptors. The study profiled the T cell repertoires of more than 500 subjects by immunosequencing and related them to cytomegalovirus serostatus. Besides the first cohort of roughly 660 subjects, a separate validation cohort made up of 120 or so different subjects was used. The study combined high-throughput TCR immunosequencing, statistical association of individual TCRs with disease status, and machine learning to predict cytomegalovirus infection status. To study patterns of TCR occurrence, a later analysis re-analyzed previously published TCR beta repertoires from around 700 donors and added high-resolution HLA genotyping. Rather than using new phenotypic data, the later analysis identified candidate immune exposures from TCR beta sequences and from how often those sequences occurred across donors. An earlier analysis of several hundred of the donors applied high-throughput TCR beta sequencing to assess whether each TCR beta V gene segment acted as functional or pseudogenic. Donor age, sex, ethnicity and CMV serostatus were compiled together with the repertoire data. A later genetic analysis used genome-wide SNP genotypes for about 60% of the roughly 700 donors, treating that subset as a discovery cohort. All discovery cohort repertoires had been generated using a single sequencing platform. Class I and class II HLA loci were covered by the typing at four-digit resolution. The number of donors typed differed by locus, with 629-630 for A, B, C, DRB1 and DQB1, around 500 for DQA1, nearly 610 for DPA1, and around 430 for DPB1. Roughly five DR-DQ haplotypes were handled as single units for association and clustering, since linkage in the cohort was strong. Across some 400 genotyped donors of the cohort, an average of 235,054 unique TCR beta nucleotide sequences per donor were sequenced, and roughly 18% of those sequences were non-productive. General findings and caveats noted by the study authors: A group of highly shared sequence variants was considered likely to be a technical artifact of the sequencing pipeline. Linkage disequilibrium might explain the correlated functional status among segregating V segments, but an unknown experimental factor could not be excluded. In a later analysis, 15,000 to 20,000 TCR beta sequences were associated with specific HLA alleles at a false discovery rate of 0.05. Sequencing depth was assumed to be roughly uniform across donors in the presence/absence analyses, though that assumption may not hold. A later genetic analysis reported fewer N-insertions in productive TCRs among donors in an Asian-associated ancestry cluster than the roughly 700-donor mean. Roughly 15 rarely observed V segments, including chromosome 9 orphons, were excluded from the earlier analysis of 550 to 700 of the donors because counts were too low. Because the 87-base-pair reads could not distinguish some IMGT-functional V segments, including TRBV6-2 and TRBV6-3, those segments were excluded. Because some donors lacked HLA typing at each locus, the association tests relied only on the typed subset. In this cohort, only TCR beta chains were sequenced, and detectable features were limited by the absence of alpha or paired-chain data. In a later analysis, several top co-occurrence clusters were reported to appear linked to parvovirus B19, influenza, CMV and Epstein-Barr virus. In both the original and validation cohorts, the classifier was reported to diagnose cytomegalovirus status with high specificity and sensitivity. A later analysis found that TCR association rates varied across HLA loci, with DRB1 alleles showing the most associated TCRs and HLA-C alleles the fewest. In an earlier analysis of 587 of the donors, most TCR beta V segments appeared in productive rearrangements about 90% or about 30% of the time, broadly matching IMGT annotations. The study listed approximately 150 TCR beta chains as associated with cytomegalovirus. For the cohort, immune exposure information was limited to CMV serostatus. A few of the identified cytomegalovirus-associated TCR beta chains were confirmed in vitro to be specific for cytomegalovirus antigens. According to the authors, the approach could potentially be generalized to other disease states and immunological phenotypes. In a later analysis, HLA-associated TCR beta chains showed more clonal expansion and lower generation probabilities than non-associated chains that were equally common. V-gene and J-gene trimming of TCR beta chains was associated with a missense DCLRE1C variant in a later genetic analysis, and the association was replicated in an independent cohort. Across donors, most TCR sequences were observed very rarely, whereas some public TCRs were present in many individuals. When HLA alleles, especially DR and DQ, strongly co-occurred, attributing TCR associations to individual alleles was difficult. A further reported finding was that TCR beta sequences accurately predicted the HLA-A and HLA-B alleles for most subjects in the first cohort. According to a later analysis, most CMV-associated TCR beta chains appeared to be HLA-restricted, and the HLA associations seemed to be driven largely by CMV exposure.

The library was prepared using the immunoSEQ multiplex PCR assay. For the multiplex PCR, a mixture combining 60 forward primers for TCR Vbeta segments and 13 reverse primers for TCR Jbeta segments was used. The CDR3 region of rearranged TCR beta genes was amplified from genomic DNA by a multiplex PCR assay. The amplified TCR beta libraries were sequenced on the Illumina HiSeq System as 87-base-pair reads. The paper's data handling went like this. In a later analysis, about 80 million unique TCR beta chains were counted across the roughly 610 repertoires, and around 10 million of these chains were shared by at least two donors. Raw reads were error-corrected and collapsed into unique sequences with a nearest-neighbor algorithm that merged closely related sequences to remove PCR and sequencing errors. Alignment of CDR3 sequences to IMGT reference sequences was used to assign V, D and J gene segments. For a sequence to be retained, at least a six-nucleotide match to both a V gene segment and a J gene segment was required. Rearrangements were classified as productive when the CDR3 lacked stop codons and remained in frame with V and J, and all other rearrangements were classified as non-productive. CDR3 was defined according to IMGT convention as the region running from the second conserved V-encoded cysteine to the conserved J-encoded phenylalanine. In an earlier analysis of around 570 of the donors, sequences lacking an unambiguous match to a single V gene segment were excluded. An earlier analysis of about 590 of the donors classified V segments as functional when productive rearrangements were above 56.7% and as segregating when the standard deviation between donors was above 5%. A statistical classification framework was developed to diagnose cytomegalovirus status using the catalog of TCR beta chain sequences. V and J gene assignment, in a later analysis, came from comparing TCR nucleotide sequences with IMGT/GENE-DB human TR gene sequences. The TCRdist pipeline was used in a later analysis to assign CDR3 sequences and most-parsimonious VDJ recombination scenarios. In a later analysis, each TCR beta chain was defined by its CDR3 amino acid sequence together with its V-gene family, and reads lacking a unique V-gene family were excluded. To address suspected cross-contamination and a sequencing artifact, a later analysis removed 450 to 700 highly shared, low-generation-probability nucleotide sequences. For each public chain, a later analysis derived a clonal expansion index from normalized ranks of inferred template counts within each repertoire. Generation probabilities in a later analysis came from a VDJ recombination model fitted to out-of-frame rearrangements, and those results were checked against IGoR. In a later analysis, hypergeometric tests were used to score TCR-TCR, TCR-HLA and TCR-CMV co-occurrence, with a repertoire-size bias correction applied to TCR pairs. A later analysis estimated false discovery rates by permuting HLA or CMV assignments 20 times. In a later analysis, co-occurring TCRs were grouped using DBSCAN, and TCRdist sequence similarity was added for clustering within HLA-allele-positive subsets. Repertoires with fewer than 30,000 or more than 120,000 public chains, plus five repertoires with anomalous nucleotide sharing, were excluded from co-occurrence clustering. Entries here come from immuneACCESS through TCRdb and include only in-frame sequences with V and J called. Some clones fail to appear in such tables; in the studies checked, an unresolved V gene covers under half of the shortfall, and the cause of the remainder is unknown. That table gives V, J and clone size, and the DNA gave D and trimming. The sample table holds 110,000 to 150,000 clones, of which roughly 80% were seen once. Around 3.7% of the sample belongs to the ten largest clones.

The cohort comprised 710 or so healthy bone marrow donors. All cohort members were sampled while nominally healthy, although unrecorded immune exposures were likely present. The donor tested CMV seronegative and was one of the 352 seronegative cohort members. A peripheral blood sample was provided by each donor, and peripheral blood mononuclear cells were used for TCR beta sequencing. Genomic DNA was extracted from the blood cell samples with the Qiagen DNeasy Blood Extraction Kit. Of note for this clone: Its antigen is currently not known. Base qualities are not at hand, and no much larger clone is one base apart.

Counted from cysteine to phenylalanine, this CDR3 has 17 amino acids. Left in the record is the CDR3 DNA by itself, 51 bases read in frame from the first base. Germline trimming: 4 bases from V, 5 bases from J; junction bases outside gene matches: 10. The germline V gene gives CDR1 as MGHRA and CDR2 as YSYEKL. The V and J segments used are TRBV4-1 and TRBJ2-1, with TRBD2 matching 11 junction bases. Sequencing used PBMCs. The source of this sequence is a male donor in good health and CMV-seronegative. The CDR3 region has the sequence CASSRSGTSGVNNEQFF. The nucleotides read TGCGCCAGCAGCCGATCCGGGACTAGCGGAGTTAACAATGAGCAGTTCTTC.